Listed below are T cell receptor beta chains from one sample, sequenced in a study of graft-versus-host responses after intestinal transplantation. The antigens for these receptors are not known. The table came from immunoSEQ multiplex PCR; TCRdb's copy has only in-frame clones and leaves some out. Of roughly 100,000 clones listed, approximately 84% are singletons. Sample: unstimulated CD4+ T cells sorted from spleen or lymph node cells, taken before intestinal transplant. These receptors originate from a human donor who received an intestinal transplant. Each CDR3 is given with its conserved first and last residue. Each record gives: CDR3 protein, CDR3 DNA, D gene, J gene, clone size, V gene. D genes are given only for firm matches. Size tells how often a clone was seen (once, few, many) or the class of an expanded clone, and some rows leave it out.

CDR3 protein: CASWLGGRPDVEQYF
CDR3 DNA: TGCGCCAGCTGGTTGGGCGGGAGACCCGATGTCGAGCAGTACTTC
D gene: TRBD2
J gene: TRBJ2-7
clone size: -
V gene: TRBV5-1

CDR3 protein: CASSLGGAGNQPQHF
CDR3 DNA: TGTGCCAGCAGCTTGGGGGGGGCCGGCAATCAGCCCCAGCATTTT
D gene: -
J gene: TRBJ1-5
clone size: -
V gene: TRBV5-6

CDR3 protein: CASSLRAITDTQYF
CDR3 DNA: TGTGCCAGCAGCCTGAGGGCCATCACAGATACGCAGTATTTT
D gene: -
J gene: TRBJ2-3
clone size: -
V gene: TRBV7-2

CDR3 protein: CASSPRSGTGSYEQYF
CDR3 DNA: TGTGCCAGCAGCCCCCGGTCCGGGACAGGGTCCTACGAGCAGTACTTC
D gene: -
J gene: TRBJ2-7
clone size: -
V gene: TRBV21-1

CDR3 protein: CASSLSGTGLPYNEQFF
CDR3 DNA: TGTGCCAGCAGCTTGTCCGGGACAGGCCTTCCCTACAATGAGCAGTTCTTC
D gene: TRBD1
J gene: TRBJ2-1
clone size: -
V gene: TRBV7-3

CDR3 protein: CASSASYEQYF
CDR3 DNA: TGTGCCAGCAGTGCCTCCTACGAGCAGTACTTC
D gene: -
J gene: TRBJ2-7
clone size: -
V gene: TRBV6-1

CDR3 protein: CASSLEPGLAGTGEQFF
CDR3 DNA: TGTGCCAGCAGCTTAGAGCCGGGACTAGCGGGGACGGGGGAGCAGTTCTTC
D gene: TRBD2
J gene: TRBJ2-1
clone size: -
V gene: TRBV11-3

CDR3 protein: CASSWGVGETQYF
CDR3 DNA: TGTGCCAGCAGTTGGGGGGTGGGAGAGACCCAGTACTTC
D gene: -
J gene: TRBJ2-5
clone size: -
V gene: TRBV6-5

CDR3 protein: CASRGRAQETQYF
CDR3 DNA: TGTGCCAGCAGGGGCAGGGCCCAGGAGACCCAGTACTTC
D gene: -
J gene: TRBJ2-5
clone size: -
V gene: TRBV2

CDR3 protein: CASSREANTGELFF
CDR3 DNA: TGTGCCAGCTCCAGGGAGGCGAACACCGGGGAGCTGTTTTTT
D gene: -
J gene: TRBJ2-2
clone size: -
V gene: TRBV2

CDR3 protein: CSVVRKVNTEAFF
CDR3 DNA: TGCAGCGTTGTTAGGAAAGTTAACACTGAAGCTTTCTTT
D gene: -
J gene: TRBJ1-1
clone size: -
V gene: TRBV29-1

CDR3 protein: CASSLLAGEGEQFF
CDR3 DNA: TGTGCCAGCAGCTTACTAGCGGGAGAAGGAGAGCAGTTCTTC
D gene: TRBD2
J gene: TRBJ2-1
clone size: -
V gene: TRBV5-5

CDR3 protein: CASSLGQGGLSYNEQFF
CDR3 DNA: TGTGCCAGCAGCTTAGGACAGGGGGGGTTATCCTACAATGAGCAGTTCTTC
D gene: TRBD1
J gene: TRBJ2-1
clone size: -
V gene: TRBV7-6

CDR3 protein: CASSVGRGDRHSTDTQYF
CDR3 DNA: TGTGCCAGCAGCGTAGGTCGGGGTGACAGACATAGCACAGATACGCAGTATTTT
D gene: -
J gene: TRBJ2-3
clone size: -
V gene: TRBV9

CDR3 protein: CASSSGLSGNTIYF
CDR3 DNA: TGTGCCAGCAGTTCAGGACTCTCTGGAAACACCATATATTTT
D gene: -
J gene: TRBJ1-3
clone size: -
V gene: TRBV6-5

CDR3 protein: CASSTADGSNQPQHF
CDR3 DNA: TGTGCCAGCAGCACAGCGGACGGTAGCAATCAGCCCCAGCATTTT
D gene: -
J gene: TRBJ1-5
clone size: once
V gene: TRBV6-1

CDR3 protein: CASSNGRGLENIQYF
CDR3 DNA: TGTGCCAGCAGCAATGGCAGGGGGTTGGAAAACATTCAGTACTTC
D gene: -
J gene: TRBJ2-4
clone size: -
V gene: TRBV21-1

CDR3 protein: CASNRQGKSPLHF
CDR3 DNA: TGTGCCAGCAACCGGCAGGGGAAGTCACCCCTCCACTTT
D gene: -
J gene: TRBJ1-6
clone size: -
V gene: TRBV25-1

CDR3 protein: CASSQGLAGGNEQFF
CDR3 DNA: TGCGCCAGCAGCCAAGGACTAGCGGGGGGCAATGAGCAGTTCTTC
D gene: TRBD2
J gene: TRBJ2-1
clone size: -
V gene: TRBV4-1

CDR3 protein: CATRGGAKNIQYF
CDR3 DNA: TGTGCCACACGGGGGGGGGCCAAAAACATTCAGTACTTC
D gene: TRBD2
J gene: TRBJ2-4
clone size: once
V gene: TRBV27

CDR3 protein: CASSLFSVRDSNQPQHF
CDR3 DNA: TGTGCCAGCAGTTTATTCTCCGTTAGGGATAGCAATCAGCCCCAGCATTTT
D gene: -
J gene: TRBJ1-5
clone size: once
V gene: TRBV28

CDR3 protein: CASSVGQVPDTGELFF
CDR3 DNA: TGTGCCAGCAGCGTAGGACAGGTCCCCGACACCGGGGAGCTGTTTTTT
D gene: -
J gene: TRBJ2-2
clone size: -
V gene: TRBV9

CDR3 protein: CASSKDTEAFF
CDR3 DNA: TGTGCCAGCAGTAAAGACACTGAAGCTTTCTTT
D gene: -
J gene: TRBJ1-1
clone size: -
V gene: TRBV7-9

CDR3 protein: CASSLRGAGSGELFF
CDR3 DNA: TGTGCCAGCAGTTTACGAGGGGCAGGGTCCGGGGAGCTGTTTTTT
D gene: -
J gene: TRBJ2-2
clone size: -
V gene: TRBV27

CDR3 protein: CAISGGGQGGQPQHF
CDR3 DNA: TGTGCCATCAGTGGAGGAGGACAGGGCGGCCAGCCCCAGCATTTT
D gene: TRBD1
J gene: TRBJ1-5
clone size: -
V gene: TRBV10-3

CDR3 protein: CASSQRPGMGEKLFF
CDR3 DNA: TGCGCCAGCAGCCAACGCCCAGGTATGGGTGAAAAACTGTTTTTT
D gene: -
J gene: TRBJ1-4
clone size: -
V gene: TRBV4-1

CDR3 protein: CASSLGRTGVGEKLFF
CDR3 DNA: TGTGCCAGCAGCTTAGGACGGACAGGTGTAGGTGAAAAACTGTTTTTT
D gene: TRBD1
J gene: TRBJ1-4
clone size: -
V gene: TRBV11-2

CDR3 protein: CASSENTEAFF
CDR3 DNA: TGCGCCAGCAGCGAAAACACTGAAGCTTTCTTT
D gene: -
J gene: TRBJ1-1
clone size: -
V gene: TRBV5-1

CDR3 protein: CASSSSGRVDEQYF
CDR3 DNA: TGTGCCAGCAGCTCTAGCGGGAGGGTCGACGAGCAGTACTTC
D gene: TRBD2
J gene: TRBJ2-7
clone size: few
V gene: TRBV7-9

CDR3 protein: CASSGDYGYTF
CDR3 DNA: TGTGCCAGCAGTGGGGACTATGGCTACACCTTC
D gene: -
J gene: TRBJ1-2
clone size: once
V gene: TRBV25-1

CDR3 protein: CASSRGAVGSYEQYF
CDR3 DNA: TGTGCCAGCAGCCGCGGGGCGGTCGGCTCCTACGAGCAGTACTTC
D gene: -
J gene: TRBJ2-7
clone size: -
V gene: TRBV11-2

CDR3 protein: CASSLEVAPKGETQYF
CDR3 DNA: TGTGCCAGCAGCTTAGAGGTAGCGCCAAAGGGGGAGACCCAGTACTTC
D gene: -
J gene: TRBJ2-5
clone size: -
V gene: TRBV7-6

CDR3 protein: CASSLPRLAGVTGELFF
CDR3 DNA: TGTGCCAGCAGCTTACCAAGACTAGCGGGAGTTACCGGGGAGCTGTTTTTT
D gene: TRBD2
J gene: TRBJ2-2
clone size: -
V gene: TRBV7-9

CDR3 protein: CASSPQGNTGYEQYF
CDR3 DNA: TGTGCCAGCTCACCACAAGGGAATACGGGTTACGAGCAGTACTTC
D gene: -
J gene: TRBJ2-7
clone size: -
V gene: TRBV18

CDR3 protein: CASSLWGGAGNQPQHF
CDR3 DNA: TGTGCCAGCAGTTTATGGGGGGGGGCAGGCAATCAGCCCCAGCATTTT
D gene: -
J gene: TRBJ1-5
clone size: -
V gene: TRBV27

CDR3 protein: CASSLVVSPYNEQFF
CDR3 DNA: TGTGCCAGCAGCTTAGTGGTCAGTCCCTACAATGAGCAGTTCTTC
D gene: -
J gene: TRBJ2-1
clone size: once
V gene: TRBV11-2

CDR3 protein: CASSESRPYTF
CDR3 DNA: TGTGCCAGCAGTGAAAGTAGGCCCTACACCTTC
D gene: -
J gene: TRBJ1-2
clone size: few
V gene: TRBV2

CDR3 protein: CASSVGPSGAEQYF
CDR3 DNA: TGTGCCAGCAGCGTAGGCCCTAGCGGGGCGGAGCAGTATTTT
D gene: TRBD2
J gene: TRBJ2-3
clone size: few
V gene: TRBV9

CDR3 protein: CASSLGGRNSPLHF
CDR3 DNA: TGTGCCAGCAGCTTAGGAGGACGTAATTCACCCCTCCACTTT
D gene: -
J gene: TRBJ1-6
clone size: once
V gene: TRBV7-8

CDR3 protein: CASTPGLPVSNYGYTF
CDR3 DNA: TGTGCCAGCACCCCGGGACTCCCCGTGAGTAACTATGGCTACACCTTC
D gene: -
J gene: TRBJ1-2
clone size: once
V gene: TRBV5-6

CDR3 protein: CASSLGRSSYEQYF
CDR3 DNA: TGTGCCAGCAGCTTGGGACGGTCCTCCTACGAGCAGTACTTC
D gene: -
J gene: TRBJ2-7
clone size: -
V gene: TRBV4-2

CDR3 protein: CASRRSGVIYNEQFF
CDR3 DNA: TGTGCCAGCAGACGAAGCGGGGTGATCTACAATGAGCAGTTCTTC
D gene: TRBD2
J gene: TRBJ2-1
clone size: -
V gene: TRBV7-9